A selection of T cell receptor beta chains follows, all from one sample in a study of control samples from healthy donors and cancer patients. Here immunoSEQ multiplex PCR was the method, and the copy in TCRdb shows in-frame clones only, minus some. Altogether approximately 81,000 clones are present, about 94% being singletons, with the ten largest covering approximately 4.8%. The sample consisted of blood. These receptors all come from a woman aged 18 to 35 in good health. CDR3s include the opening cysteine and the closing phenylalanine or tryptophan. D genes are given only for firm matches. The size entry is marked missing in some rows and otherwise reads once, few, many or a size class.

CDR3 length,clone size,J gene,V gene,D gene,CDR3 DNA,CDR3 protein
11,NA,TRBJ1-1,TRBV28,NA,TGTGCCAGTGCGTCCCGCACTGAAGCTTTCTTT,CASASRTEAFF
15,NA,TRBJ2-5,TRBV7-2,NA,TGTGCCAGCAGCTTACAGGGAACACAACAAGAGACCCAGTACTTC,CASSLQGTQQETQYF
12,once,TRBJ1-1,TRBV3-1/TRBV3-2,NA,TGTGCCAGCAGGCAGGTGAACACTGAAGCTTTCTTT,CASRQVNTEAFF
16,NA,TRBJ2-7,TRBV6-2/TRBV6-3,TRBD2,TGTGCCAGCAGTTACACCGGGGGGGAGATGACCTACGAGCAGTACTTC,CASSYTGGEMTYEQYF
17,NA,TRBJ1-3,TRBV27,NA,TGTGCCAGCAGCCCCCGGTTTAGGGAATTGCTGGGAAACACCATATATTTT,CASSPRFRELLGNTIYF
15,NA,TRBJ2-7,TRBV7-2,NA,TGTGCCAGCAGCTTAGACCGGGGGAAGACCTACGAGCAGTACTTC,CASSLDRGKTYEQYF
11,NA,TRBJ2-1,TRBV15,NA,TGTGCCACCAGCAGGGTGGGTGAGCAGTTCTTC,CATSRVGEQFF
15,few,TRBJ2-1,TRBV11-1,TRBD2,TGTGCCAGCAGCCATCTAGCGGGGCCCTACAATGAGCAGTTCTTC,CASSHLAGPYNEQFF
16,NA,TRBJ1-3,TRBV19,NA,TGTGCCAGTAGTAAAGGCGGGAGGACAGCTGGAAACACCATATATTTT,CASSKGGRTAGNTIYF
14,NA,TRBJ2-2,TRBV6-4,TRBD2,TGTGCCAGCAAGGTAGCGGGAGACACCGGGGAGCTGTTTTTT,CASKVAGDTGELFF
13,NA,TRBJ2-3,TRBV15,NA,TGTGCCACCAGCAGAGATCGGGGGGATACGCAGTATTTT,CATSRDRGDTQYF
15,NA,TRBJ1-5,TRBV21-1,NA,TGTGCCAGCAGCGGCCGGGACAGGGACAATCAGCCCCAGCATTTT,CASSGRDRDNQPQHF
13,NA,TRBJ1-3,TRBV10-1,NA,TGCGCCAGCAGTCCTTCGGGCAGCTCGGGAAGATATTTT,CASSPSGSSGRYF
14,NA,TRBJ2-5,TRBV5-4,NA,TGTGCCAGCAGCTTGGGGCCTGGAGGGGAGACCCAGTACTTC,CASSLGPGGETQYF
11,NA,TRBJ1-3,TRBV28,NA,TGTGCCAGCAGGGGAAAAAACACCATATATTTT,CASRGKNTIYF
15,NA,TRBJ1-5,TRBV7-9,NA,TGTGCCAGCAGCCCTGGGGCAGTTAGCAATCAGCCCCAGCATTTT,CASSPGAVSNQPQHF
14,NA,TRBJ2-2,TRBV14,NA,TGTGCCAGCAGCCAATCGATTGTTCCCGGGGAGCTGTTTTTT,CASSQSIVPGELFF
14,NA,TRBJ1-1,TRBV7-9,NA,TGTGCCAGCAGCTTAGCGGACAGATCCACTGAAGCTTTCTTT,CASSLADRSTEAFF
16,NA,TRBJ1-2,TRBV7-9,NA,TGTGCCAGCAGCTTAGGCTCCGCGGACAAGGGAGATGGCTACACCTTC,CASSLGSADKGDGYTF
16,NA,TRBJ1-6,TRBV13,NA,TGTGCCAGCAGGAAGGGGTACAGCTCCTATAATTCACCCCTCCACTTT,CASRKGYSSYNSPLHF
17,NA,TRBJ2-5,TRBV13,TRBD1,TGTGCCAGCAGCTTAGAAGCCACCGGGACAGGGTGGGAGACCCAGTACTTC,CASSLEATGTGWETQYF
14,NA,TRBJ2-7,TRBV6-2/TRBV6-3,TRBD2,TGTGCCAGCAGTTACGCTACTAGCGGGACCGAGCAGTACTTC,CASSYATSGTEQYF
15,NA,TRBJ2-1,TRBV18,TRBD2,TGTGCCAGCTCACGACGCCCGGGACTAGCAGATGAGCAGTTCTTC,CASSRRPGLADEQFF
11,NA,TRBJ1-2,TRBV19,TRBD1,TGTGCCGTACAGGGGTACTATGGCTACACCTTC,CAVQGYYGYTF
14,NA,TRBJ2-3,TRBV19,NA,TGTGCCAGTAGTATTAGTCCTAGGACAGATACGCAGTATTTT,CASSISPRTDTQYF
18,NA,TRBJ1-6,TRBV10-2,NA,TGCGCCAGCAGTGGGGTACCCTTATCGGGACTCGGCGATTCACCCCTCCACTTT,CASSGVPLSGLGDSPLHF
15,NA,TRBJ1-3,TRBV9,NA,TGTGCCAGCAGCGTTAGATGGGACTCTGGAAACACCATATATTTT,CASSVRWDSGNTIYF
15,NA,TRBJ2-2,TRBV24-1,NA,TGTGCCACCTCCAACGGCAGGGTTTTCACCGGGGAGCTGTTTTTT,CATSNGRVFTGELFF
14,NA,TRBJ1-1,TRBV6-5,NA,TGTGCCAGCATTGTTGGGGCACTGAACACTGAAGCTTTCTTT,CASIVGALNTEAFF
17,NA,TRBJ1-6,TRBV21-1,NA,TGTGCCAGCAGCCAACTCCCGACAGGCCCCAAGAATTCACCCCTCCACTTT,CASSQLPTGPKNSPLHF
15,few,TRBJ1-5,TRBV5-1,NA,TGCGCCAGCAGCCTAGAAGAGGGGTCAGGACAGCCCCAGCATTTT,CASSLEEGSGQPQHF
13,NA,TRBJ2-3,TRBV11-1,NA,TGTGCCAGCAGCTTAGAGAGGTCAGATACGCAGTATTTT,CASSLERSDTQYF
17,NA,TRBJ1-4,TRBV4-2,NA,TGTGCCAGCAGCCAAGAAGTTTCCCGGGCTAAGAATGAAAAACTGTTTTTT,CASSQEVSRAKNEKLFF
16,NA,TRBJ2-1,TRBV18,TRBD2,TGTGCCAGCTCACCGCGAAGGCAGGGGACTAGCAATGAGCAGTTCTTC,CASSPRRQGTSNEQFF
15,once,TRBJ2-1,TRBV19,NA,TGTGCCAGTAGTATAAAAGGGGCCAAGTACAATGAGCAGTTCTTC,CASSIKGAKYNEQFF
13,NA,TRBJ2-2,TRBV29-1,NA,TGCAGCGTTCCTATCGGGGGTACCGGGGAGCTGTTTTTT,CSVPIGGTGELFF
17,NA,TRBJ2-2,TRBV5-8,TRBD1,TGTGCCAGCAGCACTCCGGACAGGGTCAAGGACACCGGGGAGCTGTTTTTT,CASSTPDRVKDTGELFF
18,NA,TRBJ2-1,TRBV19,TRBD2,TGTGCCAGTAGTAGACCGGGACTAGCGGGGGGGCGGGCTGATGAGCAGTTCTTC,CASSRPGLAGGRADEQFF
15,once,TRBJ2-7,TRBV2,NA,TGTGCCAGCAGTGGACGACAGGCCATGGTCGGCGAGCAGTACTTC,CASSGRQAMVGEQYF